This TCR beta chain was documented in a study of blood T cell repertoires in COVID-19. TCRdb keeps only in-frame clones here, not all; method: immunoSEQ multiplex PCR. Among about 150,000 clones listed, 75% to 85% were seen once. Germline assignment: CDR1 SGHTA and CDR2 FQGNSA. The J segment lost 5 bases and the V segment lost 5 bases, leaving 7 bases of the junction unmatched. The CDR3 length is 15 residues. Specimen: peripheral blood. This clonotype was sampled from a woman between 45 and 65 years old with acute or convalescent COVID-19. The chain is built from TRBV7-2 and TRBJ1-4, with 8 positions matching TRBD1. The CDR3 coding sequence is TGTGCCAGCAGCCCGACCCGGGACAGGAATGAAAAACTGTTTTTT. Translation: CASSPTRDRNEKLFF.